The next 2 T cell receptor beta chains were all read from a single sample in a study of T-cell reconstitution after alpha-beta-depleted transplantation in children. It was with unique molecular identifiers that the TCRbeta library was prepared. MiXCR, run by TCRdb on the PCR reads, gives a single entry per CDR3 protein. The sample has just over 70,000 distinct CDR3 sequences, about 6.7% seen once. Sequenced material: PBMCs from the stem cell graft donor, taken from the stem cell graft. The receptors shown here come from a human donor who donated a stem cell graft to a child with acute lymphoblastic leukemia.

V and J are TRBV11-2 and TRBJ2-7, with TRBD2 matching over 10 bases. Losses at the gene ends were 0 bases for V and 0 bases for J; bases not matched to a gene: 17. CDR1 and CDR2 (germline): SGHAT, FQNNGV. The CDR3 has 21 amino acids. CDR3 sequence: CASSLEPRVAGGPLSSYEQYF. For the CDR3, the DNA is TGTGCCAGCAGCTTAGAGCCCAGGGTAGCGGGAGGCCCACTTAGCTCCTACGAGCAGTACTTC.

This clonotype was observed many times. The chain is built from TRBV27 and TRBJ2-7; D is perhaps TRBD2 (5 bases). Trimming shortened V by 6 bases and J by 6 bases, and 12 bases separated the two germline ends. This CDR3 contains 12 residues. The V gene's germline CDR1 is MNHEY and CDR2 SMNVEV (reference sequence). This CDR3 reads CASSVPRGEQYF. The CDR3 nucleotides read TGTGCCAGCAGCGTACCCCGGGGCGAGCAGTACTTC.